This T cell receptor beta chain was recorded in a study of a mutant IDH1 vaccine in newly diagnosed glioma. For the study at large: Pretreatment consisted of radiotherapy, temozolomide, or both, with most receiving both. Broader study findings: Altogether, approximately 93% of patients exhibited vaccine-induced immune responses.

Time point defined: baseline, week 1 (first vaccination visit). Documented treatment: pre-vaccination baseline after standard-of-care therapy. Each astrocytoma in the donors was new, WHO grade 3 or 4, IDH1-mutant and ATRX-lost. Only a few counts were recorded for this clone. Its antigen is not known. Clones were read by immunoSEQ multiplex PCR, and TCRdb kept only the in-frame ones, dropping some. The profile shows 55,000 to 70,000 clones, approximately 85% of them singletons. Here the sequenced sample was PBMCs, taken from a glioma patient treated with radiotherapy, temozolomide or both. The TCR sequence derives from a man aged 50 to 60 with glioma.

The CDR3 DNA is TGTGCCAGCAGCATCAGGGGGAACACTGAAGCTTTCTTT. This translates into CASSIRGNTEAFF. This chain connects TRBV7-2 to TRBJ1-1; the D gene is possibly TRBD1 (6 bases). This CDR3 comprises 13 residues. V was pared by 5 bases and J by 1 base, with 8 bases between. Germline CDR1 reads SGHTA; CDR2 reads FQGNSA.